These 10 T cell receptor beta chains were all obtained from the same sample, sequenced in a study of Ad26.COV2.S vaccination and SARS-CoV-2 variants. Produced via immunoSEQ multiplex PCR; TCRdb's table is partial and in-frame only. The data show fewer than 500,000 clones, less than 95% seen once. Treatment meaning: roughly 20 received Ad26.COV2.S at low or high dose, single or two shots; several received placebo; per-sample allocation not given. The study sampled participants on day 63 after the first vaccine or placebo injection. The sample consisted of peripheral blood, taken in a trial of Ad26.COV2.S vaccine versus placebo. The receptor source for this set is a person aged 18 to 65 who received the Ad26.COV2.S COVID-19 vaccine or a placebo.

The chain couples TRBV7-8 to TRBJ1-1; perhaps TRBD1 as D (6 bases). The CDR3 runs to 15 residues. Germline CDR1 is SGHVS and CDR2 is FQNEAQ. Trimming pared 0 bases from V and 5 bases from J, leaving 13 bases between. CDR3 region: CASSLAVGRGTEAFF. Written as DNA, the CDR3 is TGTGCCAGCAGCTTAGCCGTAGGGAGGGGGACTGAAGCTTTCTTT.

The chain uses TRBV28 and TRBJ1-2, with a tentative D call TRBD1 (5 bases). The CDR3 extends over 14 amino acids. Germline CDR1 and CDR2: MDHEN and SYDVKM. V was trimmed by 7 bases and J by 5 bases, leaving 17 bases between them. CDR3 DNA: TGTGCCAGCATTCCTGCCGGGACGGAATATGGCTACACCTTC. It specifies CASIPAGTEYGYTF.

The chain is built from TRBV7-3 and TRBJ2-1, with 8 nucleotides matching TRBD2. Germline trimming cut 0 bases from V and 7 bases from J; bases unmatched to any gene: 8. This CDR3 spans 16 amino acids. Germline values: CDR1 SGHTA, CDR2 FQGTGA. In nucleotides, the CDR3 is TGTGCCAGCAGCTTAACCCAAGCGGGAGTGGGAAATGAGCAGTTCTTC. This encodes CASSLTQAGVGNEQFF.

The chain combines TRBV5-4 with TRBJ1-3, with TRBD1 matching over 7 bases. The CDR3 runs 15 residues. V dropped 4 bases and J dropped 2; count of bases not matched to a gene: 6. CDR1 SGHNT and CDR2 YYREEE come from the germline V gene (reference sequence). The DNA for the CDR3 is TGTGCCAGCAGCCCATACAGGGGAACTGGAAACACCATATATTTT. Its protein product is CASSPYRGTGNTIYF.

This clone was recorded only once. V gene TRBV6-1 combines with J gene TRBJ1-2, with a possible D match to TRBD1 (6 bases). Trimming took off 4 bases at V and 4 bases at J, with 19 bases between the two ends. The CDR3 is 16 residues long. The germline V gene encodes CDR1 MNHNS and CDR2 SASEGT. CDR3 region: CASSVGRQAGLYGYTF. The CDR3 region has the DNA TGTGCCAGCAGTGTCGGGAGACAGGCGGGGCTCTATGGCTACACCTTC.

V gene TRBV6-5 combines with J gene TRBJ1-1, with TRBD1 as a possible D gene (6 bases). In germline, CDR1 is MNHEY, CDR2 SVGAGI. CDR3 length: 15 amino acids. V was trimmed by 5 bases and J by 1 base, leaving 14 bases between them. The CDR3 reads CASSRTDRTNTEAFF. In DNA form, the CDR3 reads TGTGCCAGCAGTCGGACAGACAGGACGAACACTGAAGCTTTCTTT.

J is TRBJ2-7 and V is TRBV6-6; 8 bases agree with TRBD1. This CDR3 region has 15 residues. Germline V lookup: CDR1 MNHNY, CDR2 SVGAGI (reference sequence). The junction had 10 bases not matched to a gene; V was cut back by 6 bases and J by 3 bases. DNA of the CDR3: TGTGCCAGCAGCAGAAACCCAGGGACAGGCTACGAGCAGTACTTC. It yields the protein CASSRNPGTGYEQYF.

This sequence joins TRBV24-1 and TRBJ1-1; D gene uncertain. The CDR3 is 15 amino acids. Trimming stripped 2 bases from V and 6 bases from J, with 15 bases between. CDR1 KGHDR and CDR2 SFDVKD come from the germline V gene. CDR3 in amino acids: CATSDSQSASPEAFF. In nucleotides, the CDR3 is TGTGCCACCAGTGATTCTCAGTCCGCCTCGCCTGAAGCTTTCTTT.

The chain employs TRBV27 and TRBJ2-2; D is unresolved. With 4 bases removed from V and 3 bases from J, the gap between germline ends came to 9 bases. The CDR3 has 14 residues. The germline V gene has CDR1 MNHEY and CDR2 SMNVEV (reference sequence). Here the CDR3 reads CASSSSRDTGELFF. Here the CDR3 DNA reads TGTGCCAGCAGTTCCTCCCGGGACACCGGGGAGCTGTTTTTT.

In this sample, this clone turned up once. The chain combines TRBV28 with TRBJ2-7, with a possible D match to TRBD2 (6 bases). CDR3 length: 15 amino acids. Germline V gene lookup returns CDR1 MDHEN and CDR2 SYDVKM. Trimming left V 5 bases short and J 0 bases short, with 14 bases between. This CDR3 reads CASSRLEDGSYEQYF. The CDR3 DNA is TGTGCCAGCAGTCGACTAGAGGATGGCTCCTACGAGCAGTACTTC.